The rows below give T cell receptor beta chains drawn from one sample of a study of PD-1 blockade in classical Hodgkin lymphoma. Using immunoSEQ multiplex PCR, the repertoire was profiled, and TCRdb retains in-frame clones only, with some absent. Of tens of thousands of clones listed, 70% are singletons. Sample: peripheral blood mononuclear cells (PBMCs), taken before the second cycle of nivolumab. Receptors were obtained from a human donor with classical Hodgkin lymphoma. CDR3s include the opening cysteine and the closing phenylalanine or tryptophan.

>TRBV27|TRBJ2-1
CASSLKSLGGPYNEQFF
>TRBV7-2|TRBJ2-1
CASSPDPANEQFF
>TRBV18|TRBJ2-5
CASSPVKETQYF
>TRBV29-1|TRBJ1-2
CSGLGTGVFGYTF
>TRBV7-6|TRBJ2-5
CASSQHRGILQETQYF
>TRBV5-1|TRBJ2-3
CASSLPRSTDTQYF
>TRBV5-6|TRBJ1-4
CASSPLVARDEKLFF
>TRBV9|TRBJ1-2
CASSTVLGGYGYTF
>TRBV9|TRBJ2-7
CASSVGPIPYEQYF
>TRBV7-2|TRBJ1-5
CASSPQRNQPQHF
>TRBV5-7|TRBJ1-2
CASSLGAPEYYGYTF
>TRBV19|TRBJ2-1
CASSYPPGSSGRVYEQFF
>TRBV10-2|TRBJ1-6
CASSATVGGRSNSPLHF
>TRBV5-1|TRBJ2-1
CASSPGLAGGRNEQFF
>TRBV19|TRBJ1-1
CASSIRGHAEAFF
>TRBV7-8|TRBJ2-2
CASSPLTSSGELFF
>TRBV6-5|TRBJ1-3
CASSDSGNTIYF
>TRBV6-5|TRBJ1-2
CASSYSTETGYTF
>TRBV28|TRBJ2-3
CASTGQASDTQYF
>TRBV19|TRBJ1-5
CASSTLGDGPQHF
>TRBV19|TRBJ1-6
CASSIAEGATSPLHF
>TRBV19|TRBJ2-2
CASSGANTGELFF
>TRBV4-3|TRBJ2-4
CASSQGDRVKNIQYF
>TRBV6-6|TRBJ1-2
CASMIPTRNYGYTF
>TRBV19|TRBJ2-2
CASSTGQDTGELFF
>TRBV27|TRBJ2-6
CASRADRLDSGANVLTF
>TRBV7-9|TRBJ1-3
CASSLGGTSGNTIYF
>TRBV9|TRBJ1-4
CASSPTSSGELFF
>TRBV5-6|TRBJ2-7
CASSLGDNSYEQYF
>TRBV4-3|TRBJ2-7
CASSQEPQAAQAYEQYF
>TRBV7-3|TRBJ2-1
CASSPRGGSYNEQFF
>TRBV5-1|TRBJ2-3
CASSVDAGGGGDTQYF
>TRBV21-1|TRBJ2-7
CASSKDGSGTGRSYEQYF